This passage covers 10 T cell receptor beta chains from one sample sequenced in a study of CXCR3-negative and CXCR3-positive naive CD8 T cells. cDNA libraries for TRB were generated by 5' RACE incorporating UMI labels. TCRdb derives one entry per CDR3 protein from the 5' RACE reads, leaving out DNA. The sample data list approximately 89,000 distinct CDR3 sequences. Their antigen targets remain unknown. Findings and caveats of the study: Naive cells positive for CXCR3 carried more hydrophobic TRB CDR3s than CXCR3-negative ones.

Sequences were obtained from naive CXCR3+ CD8+ T cells from blood. Subset indicated: CD45RO-CCR7+CD27+CD95- naive CD8+ T cells expressing CXCR3 (TNR3+). The receptors come from a human donor in good health. Some clones in this sample may be carry-over from other donors' samples.

The chain has TRBV7-2 and TRBJ2-1; no DNA is available, so the TRBD1 call from TCRdb remains unchecked. Germline V lookup: CDR1 SGHTA, CDR2 FQGNSA. The CDR3 is 14 residues long. The CDR3 spells CASSLDRVYNEQFF. Full variable domain (remainder filled in from reference TRBV7-2 and TRBJ2-1): GAGVSQSPSNKVTEKGKDVELRCDPISGHTALYWYRQSLGQGLEFLIYFQGNSAPDKSGLPSDRFSAERTGGSVSTLTIQRTQQEDSAVYLCASSLDRVYNEQFFGPGTRLTVL.

The chain has TRBV3-1 and TRBJ1-1. Germline assignment: CDR1 LGHDT and CDR2 YNNKEL (reference sequence). The CDR3 totals 14 residues. The CDR3: CASSQDKVGLEAFF.

V gene TRBV30 combines with J gene TRBJ2-3. This CDR3 region has 14 residues. The germline V gene encodes CDR1 GTSNPN and CDR2 SVGIG (reference sequence). CDR3: CAREGSASTDTQYF.

The chain has TRBV15 and TRBJ2-2. This CDR3 comprises 14 residues. Germline loops: CDR1 LNHNV, CDR2 YYDKDF (reference sequence). The CDR3 spells CATSRRQDGGELFF.

The rearrangement uses TRBV3-1 and TRBJ2-1; TCRdb lists TRBD2, though no DNA is available to test this call. CDR1 and CDR2 from the germline V gene are LGHDT and YNNKEL (reference sequence). The CDR3 runs to 21 residues. The CDR3 region is CASSQAPGLAGGTITYNEQFF.

V is TRBV4-1 and J is TRBJ2-1; TCRdb names TRBD2, which stays unverified in the absence of DNA. Germline CDR1 reads MGHRA; CDR2 reads YSYEKL. The CDR3 spans 17 residues. The CDR3 is CASSQDVAGIPYNEQFF.

This rearrangement joins TRBV4-2 to TRBJ1-1; the TCRdb D gene call, TRBD1, has no DNA to confirm it. This CDR3 has 13 amino acids. From germline, CDR1 is LGHNA and CDR2 YNFKEQ. This CDR3 is CASSQGDRTEAFF.

CDR3 sequence reads: CASSPSLDEQFF. V gene TRBV12-3 or TRBV12-4 combines with J gene TRBJ2-1. The CDR3 extends over 12 amino acids.

The chain recombines TRBV20-1 with TRBJ2-1; TCRdb indicates TRBD2, and absent DNA this call remains unverified. Per germline, CDR1 DFQATT and CDR2 SNEGSKA (reference sequence). The CDR3 is made up of 14 amino acids. The CDR3 protein is CSARLASTYNEQFF.

The chain carries TRBV29-1 and TRBJ2-7; the D call of TRBD1 rests on TCRdb alone, since no DNA is present to check it. CDR1 is SQVTM, CDR2 ANQGSEA, per germline. This CDR3 is built from 16 residues. CDR3 sequence: CSVAGDRGPRPYEQYF.